Shown below are 27 T cell receptor beta chains from a single sample sequenced in a study of T cells in Graves' hyperthyroidism and ophthalmopathy. The source material, RNA transcripts, was used to amplify TCR beta CDR3 regions. RT-PCR in the first round (using the HTBI primer set) targeted the TCR CDR3. Each CDR3 protein gets one entry after TCRdb re-called the multiplex PCR reads with MiXCR. The table records 250,000 to 400,000 distinct CDR3 sequences, roughly 13% of them present only once. Sequencing used blood. The receptor set was obtained from a woman aged 40-49 years with Graves' ophthalmopathy.

The rearrangement joins TRBV7-9 to TRBJ2-1; no clear D gene. V gave up 3 bases and J gave up 7 bases, with 13 bases separating them. Germline-derived CDR1 and CDR2 are SEHNR and FQNEAQ (reference sequence). The CDR3 contains 14 residues. This chain's CDR3 is CASSLGMGRNEQFF. DNA of the CDR3: TGTGCCAGCAGCTTGGGGATGGGCAGGAATGAGCAGTTCTTC.

This clonotype was observed many times. This sequence joins TRBV25-1 and TRBJ2-7; tentative D call: TRBD2 (5 bases). Germline V gene sequence: CDR1 MGHDK, CDR2 SYGVNS. V dropped 1 base and J dropped 7 bases, with 17 bases sitting between them. This CDR3 spans 15 amino acids. CDR3 protein: CASSEWRILPGEQYF. For the CDR3, the DNA is TGTGCCAGCAGTGAATGGCGTATATTGCCGGGGGAGCAGTACTTC.

This clonotype was seen ten or more times. The chain has TRBV20-1 and TRBJ2-7; D uncertain. The CDR3 covers 14 residues. V was cut by 4 bases and J by 7 bases, with 20 bases left in between. Germline-derived CDR1 and CDR2 are DFQATT and SNEGSKA (reference sequence). The CDR3 sequence is CSANGRRRMGEQYF. The CDR3 coding sequence is TGCAGTGCTAACGGGCGTAGAAGGATGGGTGAGCAGTACTTC.

This clonotype has at least ten counts. The chain joins TRBV7-2 to TRBJ2-3; tentative D call: TRBD2 (7 bases). V dropped 0 bases and J dropped 7 bases, with 23 bases sitting between them. This CDR3 has 18 amino acids. CDR1 is SGHTA, CDR2 FQGNSA, per germline. This CDR3 reads CASSLATSLRGRLYTQYF. CDR3 DNA sequence: TGTGCCAGCAGCTTAGCGACAAGTTTGCGGGGGCGACTGTATACGCAGTATTTT.

As regards this clonotype: This sequence may be a read error, since a much larger clone differs from it by one base. The chain has TRBV20-1 and TRBJ2-7, with unresolved D. The germline V gene has CDR1 DFQATT and CDR2 SNEGSKA (reference sequence). Trimming stripped 4 bases from V and 6 bases from J, with 10 bases between. CDR3 length: 11 residues. CDR3 sequence reads: CSANLKSEQYF. CDR3 bases: TGCAGTGCTAACCTTAAGAGCGAGCAGTACTTC.

Ten or more counts support this clonotype. The chain employs TRBV7-9 and TRBJ1-5; D call uncertain. Trimming took off 2 bases at V and 5 bases at J, with 7 bases between the two ends. The CDR3 consists of 13 residues. Per germline, CDR1 SEHNR and CDR2 FQNEAQ (reference sequence). The CDR3 protein is CASSLMTDQPQHF. CDR3 DNA sequence: TGTGCCAGCAGCTTAATGACCGATCAGCCCCAGCATTTT.

This clonotype was seen only a few times. The chain combines TRBV6-8 with TRBJ2-5; D perhaps matches TRBD1 (6 bases). V dropped 2 bases and J dropped 5 bases, with 15 bases sitting between them. The germline V gene has CDR1 MNHGY and CDR2 SAAAGT. The CDR3 has 15 residues. CDR3 residues: CASSYRGAGAETQYF. The CDR3, as DNA: TGTGCCAGCAGTTACAGGGGCGCAGGGGCCGAGACCCAGTACTTC.

The chain uses TRBV19 and TRBJ2-7; D tentatively reads TRBD1 or TRBD2 (5 bases each). V was trimmed by 3 bases and J by 6 bases, leaving 18 bases between them. This CDR3 contains 15 residues. Germline CDR1 is LNHDA and CDR2 is SQIVND (reference sequence). As DNA, the CDR3 is TGTGCCAGTAGTATTAATCCGGGACCCCCGACCGAGCAGTACTTC. Its translation is CASSINPGPPTEQYF.

At least ten counts were recorded for this clonotype. The chain couples TRBV20-1 to TRBJ1-2; D remains unclear. Trimming pared 1 base from V and 7 bases from J, leaving 13 bases between. Germline CDR1 DFQATT, CDR2 SNEGSKA (reference sequence). This CDR3 spans 13 amino acids. In DNA, the CDR3 is TGCAGTGCTAGAGCCCAAACCGAGGGTGGCTACACCTTC. As protein: CSARAQTEGGYTF.

In its sample, this clonotype was seen many times. V and J are TRBV2 and TRBJ1-1; TRBD1 agrees at 7 bases. Germline CDR1 SNHLY, CDR2 FYNNEI. Trimming removed 4 bases from V and 5 bases from J; junction bases left unmatched: 4. The CDR3 extends over 13 amino acids. The CDR3: CASSGDRRTEAFF. In DNA form, the CDR3 reads TGTGCCAGCAGTGGGGACAGAAGGACTGAAGCTTTCTTT.

Ten or more counts support this clonotype. J is TRBJ1-2 and V is TRBV20-1; perhaps TRBD1 as D (6 bases). The CDR3 consists of 14 residues. V was shortened by 3 bases and J by 4 bases, with 15 bases between the two germline ends. The germline gives CDR1 DFQATT, CDR2 SNEGSKA (reference sequence). CDR3 loop: CSARDTGGGYGYTF. The CDR3 DNA reads as TGCAGTGCTAGGGACACAGGAGGGGGCTATGGCTACACCTTC.

This clonotype was found many times. The chain links TRBV28 to TRBJ2-7; 7 bases are a match to TRBD2. The CDR3 sequence is 15 residues long. Germline values: CDR1 MDHEN, CDR2 SYDVKM. The V and J ends lost 6 bases and 0 bases, in that order; junction bases with no gene match: 8. CDR3 in amino acids: CASRPAASGSYEQYF. In DNA form, the CDR3 reads TGTGCCAGCAGGCCAGCCGCTAGCGGCTCCTACGAGCAGTACTTC.

This clonotype has ten or more counts. The chain couples TRBV10-3 to TRBJ1-4; D is uncertain. V was clipped by 6 bases and J by 8 bases, with 13 bases between them. The germline V gene has CDR1 ENHRY and CDR2 SYGVKD. The CDR3 runs to 13 residues. The CDR3 DNA reads TGTGCCATCAGAAGAGGGCAGGACGAAAAACTGTTTTTT. Translation: CAIRRGQDEKLFF.

This clonotype was detected a few times. This chain joins TRBV5-6 and TRBJ1-2; D is unclear. The CDR3 covers 13 residues. V shed 0 bases and J shed 4 bases, with 7 bases lying between them. Per the germline V gene, CDR1 is SGHDT and CDR2 is YYEEEE. CDR3 sequence: CASSLVSPYGYTF. CDR3 sequence (DNA): TGTGCCAGCAGCTTGGTCAGCCCCTATGGCTACACCTTC.

This clonotype was counted many times. The V call is TRBV6-1, the J call TRBJ2-3; possible D gene TRBD1, 6 bases. Trimming removed 5 bases from V and 2 bases from J, with 17 bases in between. CDR3 length equals 16 residues. From germline, CDR1 is MNHNS and CDR2 SASEGT. DNA for the CDR3: TGTGCCAGCAGTACCGCAGGGGTTCCCGTCACAGATACGCAGTATTTT. Protein sequence: CASSTAGVPVTDTQYF.

This clonotype was recorded at least ten times. J is TRBJ2-3 and V is TRBV5-1; 7 bases line up with TRBD1. The junction had 7 bases not matched to a gene; V was cut back by 4 bases and J by 2 bases. The CDR3 runs to 15 residues. Germline V gene lookup returns CDR1 SGHRS and CDR2 YFSETQ. The CDR3 spells CASSPGDSSTDTQYF. DNA for the CDR3: TGCGCCAGCAGCCCCGGGGACAGTTCCACAGATACGCAGTATTTT. The full variable domain, with the rest looked up from reference TRBV5-1 and TRBJ2-3, is KAGVTQTPRYLIKTRGQQVTLSCSPISGHRSVSWYQQTPGQGLQFLFEYFSETQRNKGNFPGRFSGRQFSNSRSEMNVSTLELGDSALYLCASSPGDSSTDTQYFGPGTRLTVL.

This clonotype was detected many times. The chain joins TRBV20-1 to TRBJ2-7; D gene ambiguous. From germline, CDR1 is DFQATT and CDR2 SNEGSKA (reference sequence). The CDR3 runs to 13 residues. Trimming shortened V by 0 bases and J by 3 bases, and 9 bases separated the two germline ends. CDR3 region: CSAREAGRYEQYF. The CDR3 DNA follows: TGCAGTGCTAGAGAGGCCGGTCGCTACGAGCAGTACTTC.

The sample holds many counts of this clonotype. The chain links TRBV25-1 to TRBJ1-5; D possibly corresponds to TRBD1 (5 bases). Trimming stripped 5 bases from V and 6 bases from J, with 8 bases between. The CDR3 extends over 12 amino acids. Germline assignment: CDR1 MGHDK and CDR2 SYGVNS. The CDR3 nucleotides read TGTGCCAGCAGTAGTACAGGTCAGCCCCAGCATTTT. It is translated as CASSSTGQPQHF.

This clonotype was counted between two and nine times. An end of the junction differs from the germline gene, which may be a read error. The V call is TRBV19, the J call TRBJ2-3; 10 positions match TRBD2. Germline V lookup: CDR1 LNHDA, CDR2 SQIVND (reference sequence). This CDR3 is built from 15 residues. CDR3 bases: TGTGCCAGTAGTTCCGGACTAGCGGTCACAGGTACGCAGTATTTT. It translates to CASSSGLAVTGTQYF.

The chain recombines TRBV19 with TRBJ1-5; the match to TRBD1 covers 7 bases. The CDR3 has 15 amino acids. The J segment lost 1 base and the V segment lost 7 bases, leaving 7 bases of the junction unmatched. Germline assignment: CDR1 LNHDA and CDR2 SQIVND (reference sequence). The CDR3 DNA sequence: TGTGCCAGTACCACACCGGGACAGAGCAATCAGCCCCAGCATTTT. It encodes CASTTPGQSNQPQHF.

V gene TRBV7-6 combines with J gene TRBJ2-5; TRBD2 matches at 12 bases. The ends lost 6 bases at V and 4 bases at J; junction bases unmatched: 0. Germline CDR1 and CDR2: SGHVS and FNYEAQ. The CDR3 totals 13 residues. The CDR3 sequence: CASRTSGRETQYF. The CDR3 coding sequence is TGTGCCAGCAGGACTAGCGGGAGAGAGACCCAGTACTTC.

This clonotype was observed a handful of times. The V and J genes are TRBV19 and TRBJ1-6; no clear D. Trimming left V 1 base short and J 8 bases short, with 6 bases between. Germline values: CDR1 LNHDA, CDR2 SQIVND (reference sequence). The CDR3 has 13 amino acids. The CDR3 DNA reads TGTGCCAGTAGTATAGCCCGAGATTCACCCCTCCACTTT. Translated: CASSIARDSPLHF.

This clonotype showed up many times. V usage is TRBV2 and J usage is TRBJ1-1; 7 nucleotides agree with TRBD1. Trimming removed 1 base from V and 1 base from J; junction bases left unmatched: 3. There are 15 residues in the CDR3. Germline assignment: CDR1 SNHLY and CDR2 FYNNEI. The CDR3 reads CASSEDGTENTEAFF. The CDR3, as DNA: TGTGCCAGCAGTGAAGACGGGACAGAGAACACTGAAGCTTTCTTT.

This clonotype was counted between two and nine times. This chain connects TRBV9 to TRBJ2-7; no clear D gene. CDR3 size: 14 residues. V was trimmed by 0 bases and J by 0 bases, leaving 7 bases between them. Germline lookup yields CDR1 SGDLS and CDR2 YYNGEE. The CDR3 nucleotides read TGTGCCAGCAGCGTAGACTACACCTCCTACGAGCAGTACTTC. Translation gives CASSVDYTSYEQYF.

This clonotype turned up a few times. The V call is TRBV4-2, the J call TRBJ1-2; no definite D call. V lost 2 bases and J lost 0, with 10 bases in between. This CDR3 is built from 15 residues. Germline values: CDR1 LGHNA, CDR2 YNFKEQ. The CDR3: CASSQSLASNYGYTF. Written as DNA, the CDR3 is TGTGCCAGCAGCCAATCCTTGGCTTCTAACTATGGCTACACCTTC.

There are a few counts of this clonotype. One junction end disagrees with the germline gene, perhaps due to a read error. The chain employs TRBV20-1 and TRBJ2-3; 7 bases line up with TRBD2. CDR3 length: 16 amino acids. Germline lookup yields CDR1 DFQATT and CDR2 SNEGSKA (reference sequence). As DNA, the CDR3 is TGCAGTGCTCGAACCCGGGGACTACCGAGCACAGATACACAGTATTTT. Translated, it gives CSARTRGLPSTDTQYF.

This rearrangement joins TRBV29-1 to TRBJ2-7, with TRBD1 identical over 9 bases. After removal of 4 bases from V and 3 bases from J, the junction contained 7 bases not matched to a gene. CDR3 size: 14 residues. Germline-derived CDR1 and CDR2 are SQVTM and ANQGSEA. This CDR3 is CSVVRGQGGYEQYF. CDR3 sequence (DNA): TGCAGCGTTGTGCGGGGACAGGGCGGCTACGAGCAGTACTTC.